This is a list of T cell receptor beta chains from one sample in a study of blood T cells in healthy people across ages. One entry per CDR3 protein results from TCRdb running MiXCR on the 5' RACE reads. In the table there are 1,800,000 or so distinct CDR3 sequences, more than 35% of which are singletons. The sequencing sample was made of blood. The receptors come from a human donor in good health. The CDR3 runs from the conserved cysteine through the conserved F or W. D genes are given only for firm matches. Some rows mark clone size as missing; the rest say once, few, many or name a class of expanded clone.

v_gene	d_gene	j_gene	abundance	CDR3aa	CDR3nt
TRBV9	TRBD2	TRBJ2-1	few	CASSVVVAGVNNEQFF	TGTGCCAGCAGCGTAGTGGTAGCGGGGGTGAACAATGAGCAGTTCTTC
TRBV7-2	TRBD1	TRBJ1-2	.	CASRRDRVDYGYTF	TGTGCCAGCAGACGGGACAGGGTGGACTATGGCTACACCTTC
TRBV5-1	TRBD1	TRBJ2-3	few	CASSFGQGITDTQYF	TGTGCCAGCAGCTTCGGACAGGGCATCACAGATACGCAGTATTTT
TRBV12-3/TRBV12-4	.	TRBJ2-7	.	CASRQRQASYEQYF	TGTGCCAGCAGACAAAGACAGGCGTCCTACGAGCAGTACTTC
TRBV7-2	.	TRBJ2-7	many	CASSSRDHYEQYF	TGTGCCAGCAGCTCCCGAGACCATTACGAGCAGTACTTC
TRBV29-1	.	TRBJ1-4	.	CSVARVNEKLFF	TGCAGCGTTGCCAGGGTTAATGAAAAACTGTTTTTT
TRBV29-1	.	TRBJ1-1	.	CSVDQDKNTEAFF	TGCAGCGTTGACCAGGACAAGAACACTGAAGCTTTCTTT
TRBV12-3/TRBV12-4	.	TRBJ1-3	.	CASSFRQGNTIYF	TGTGCCAGCAGTTTTCGGCAGGGAAACACCATATATTTT
TRBV5-6	.	TRBJ2-5	few	CASSLDQEETQYF	TGTGCCAGCAGCTTGGACCAGGAAGAGACCCAGTACTTC
TRBV12-3/TRBV12-4	TRBD2	TRBJ2-5	many	CASSVWRTSQETQYF	TGTGCCAGCAGTGTTTGGCGGACTAGTCAAGAGACCCAGTACTTC
TRBV5-6	.	TRBJ2-6	.	CASSLVAEGYSGANVLTF	TGTGCCAGCAGCTTGGTGGCGGAGGGTTACTCTGGGGCCAACGTCCTGACTTTC
TRBV9	.	TRBJ2-5	.	CASSVGNSQETQYF	TGTGCCAGCAGCGTAGGTAACAGCCAAGAGACCCAGTACTTC
TRBV6-5	.	TRBJ2-2	once	CASSHLRGEHTGELFF	TGTGCCAGCAGCCATCTTAGGGGGGAACACACCGGGGAGCTGTTTTTT
TRBV29-1	TRBD1	TRBJ1-2	.	CSANRGIYGYTF	TGCAGCGCTAACAGGGGAATCTATGGCTACACCTTC
TRBV12-5	.	TRBJ2-7	.	CARGRARFYEQYF	TGTGCTAGGGGCCGGGCGCGGTTCTACGAGCAGTACTTC
TRBV7-9	.	TRBJ1-1	.	CASSARGNEAFF	TGTGCCAGCAGCGCCAGGGGCAATGAAGCTTTCTTT
TRBV18	.	TRBJ2-5	few	CASSPPSGRKTQYF	TGTGCCAGCTCACCACCGTCGGGACGGAAGACCCAGTACTTC
TRBV4-1	TRBD2	TRBJ2-7	.	CASSQPLTGRVEEQYF	TGCGCCAGCAGCCAACCCCTGACGGGGAGGGTGGAGGAGCAGTACTTC
TRBV5-6	.	TRBJ1-5	few	CASSSIRSRGHQPQHF	TGTGCCAGCAGCTCAATAAGATCGAGGGGTCATCAGCCCCAGCATTTT
TRBV7-3	.	TRBJ1-2	.	CASSQTRTANYGYTF	TGTGCCAGCAGCCAAACCCGGACAGCTAACTATGGCTACACCTTC
TRBV4-1	.	TRBJ1-5	.	CASSQGQFSNQPQHF	TGCGCCAGCAGCCAAGGACAGTTTAGCAATCAGCCCCAGCATTTT
TRBV2	.	TRBJ1-2	.	CASSEELGVNYGYTF	TGTGCCAGCAGTGAAGAGTTAGGGGTGAACTATGGCTACACCTTC
TRBV6-2/TRBV6-3	.	TRBJ2-7	.	CASSPEETYEQYF	TGTGCCAGCAGCCCGGAGGAAACCTACGAGCAGTACTTC
TRBV5-5	.	TRBJ1-1	few	CASSPGSSPEAFF	TGTGCCAGCAGCCCGGGTAGTTCCCCCGAAGCTTTCTTT
TRBV6-6	.	TRBJ1-1	.	CASSYRGLTEAFF	TGTGCCAGCAGTTACCGGGGGCTCACTGAAGCTTTCTTT
TRBV11-2	.	TRBJ2-7	.	CASGRGRDYEQYF	TGTGCCAGCGGCCGGGGCAGGGATTACGAGCAGTACTTC
TRBV7-9	.	TRBJ1-1	.	CASSRQDSEAFF	TGTGCCAGCAGCCGTCAGGATTCTGAAGCTTTCTTT
TRBV4-1	.	TRBJ2-1	.	CASSLIGAINEQFF	TGCGCCAGCAGCCTCATAGGCGCCATTAATGAGCAGTTCTTC
TRBV6-5	TRBD1	TRBJ1-2	.	CASSYATGVRGYTF	TGTGCCAGCAGTTACGCGACAGGGGTGAGAGGCTACACCTTC